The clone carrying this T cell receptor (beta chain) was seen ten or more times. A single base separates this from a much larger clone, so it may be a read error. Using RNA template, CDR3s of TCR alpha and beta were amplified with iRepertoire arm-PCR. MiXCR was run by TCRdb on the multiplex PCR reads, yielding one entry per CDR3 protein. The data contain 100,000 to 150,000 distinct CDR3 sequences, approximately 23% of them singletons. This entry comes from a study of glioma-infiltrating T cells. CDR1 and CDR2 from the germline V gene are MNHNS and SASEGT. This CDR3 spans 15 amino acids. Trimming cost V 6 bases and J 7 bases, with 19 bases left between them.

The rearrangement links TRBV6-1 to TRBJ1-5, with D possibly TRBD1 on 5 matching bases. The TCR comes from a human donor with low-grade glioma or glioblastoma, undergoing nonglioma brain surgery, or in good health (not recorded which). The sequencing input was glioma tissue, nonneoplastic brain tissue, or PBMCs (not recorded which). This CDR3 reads CASSSLLGGGQPQHF. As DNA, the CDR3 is TGTGCCAGCAGCAGTTTATTGGGGGGAGGCCAGCCCCAGCATTTT.